This T cell receptor (beta chain) was documented in a study of T cells in localized non-small cell lung cancer. Overall study results and limits: Appearing in adjacent lung were a median about 60 of the top 100 tumor clones.

Sequencing used immunoSEQ multiplex PCR; TCRdb keeps in-frame clones, though not all of them. The sample contains a few thousand clones, approximately 25% of which appear only once. As for this clone: The antigen remains unidentified.

The CDR3 covers 14 residues. Trimming left V 5 bases short and J 6 bases short, with 13 bases between. CDR1 and CDR2 from the germline V gene are LNHDA and SQIVND (reference sequence). The gene calls are TRBV19 and TRBJ2-2, with a tentative D call TRBD2 (5 bases). The source of this sequence is a woman aged 40-70 years with stage III lung adenocarcinoma. The source material was lung tumor tissue, sampled before any cancer treatment. DNA of the CDR3: TGTGCCAGTAGTCCGGGGAGTCAGGCCGGGGAGCTGTTTTTT. Amino acids: CASSPGSQAGELFF. The variable domain in full, with the rest retrieved from reference TRBV19 and TRBJ2-2, is DGGITQSPKYLFRKEGQNVTLSCEQNLNHDAMYWYRQDPGQGLRLIYYSQIVNDFQKGDIAEGYSVSREKKESFPLTVTSAQKNPTAFYLCASSPGSQAGELFFGEGSRLTVL.